Below, 7 T cell receptor beta chains from the same sample are listed, as sequenced in a study of blood T cell repertoires in COVID-19. Profiled with immunoSEQ multiplex PCR; TCRdb holds only in-frame clones, not every one. The profile shows approximately 230,000 clones, approximately 90% of them singletons. The sequencing sample was made of PBMCs or T cells enriched from blood (not recorded which). Every receptor here comes from a woman aged 30 to 39 who had recovered from COVID-19.

The chain couples TRBV11-1 to TRBJ1-1; D perhaps matches TRBD1 (6 bases). Looked up from germline, CDR1 is SGHAT and CDR2 is FQDESV (reference sequence). V dropped 1 base and J dropped 6 bases, with 6 bases sitting between them. The CDR3 contains 12 residues. The CDR3 loop reads CASSLGTAEAFF. DNA for the CDR3: TGTGCCAGCAGCTTAGGGACAGCTGAAGCTTTCTTT.

The J gene is TRBJ1-6, the V gene TRBV7-3; 8 nucleotides match TRBD1. Unmatched junction bases numbered 3, after V lost 8 bases and J lost 6 bases. Germline CDR1 SGHTA, CDR2 FQGTGA. This CDR3 region has 13 residues. The CDR3 DNA follows: TGTGCCAGCTCAGGGGGCTTTAATTCACCCCTCCACTTT. Protein: CASSGGFNSPLHF.

The chain is built from TRBV3-1 (or the pseudogene TRBV3-2) and TRBJ1-2; the match to TRBD1 covers 9 bases. Germline V gene data show CDR1 as LGHDT and CDR2 as YNNKEL (reference sequence). This CDR3 has 20 residues. V gave up 0 bases and J gave up 4 bases; unmatched junction bases: 18. The CDR3 here is CASSQDFPHPGQGSLYGYTF. CDR3 bases: TGTGCCAGCAGCCAAGATTTCCCCCACCCCGGACAGGGGTCCCTCTATGGCTACACCTTC.

To note about this clone: One end of the junction fails to match germline, which may point to a read error. The chain employs TRBV7-9 and TRBJ2-7, with D perhaps TRBD1 (6 bases). Germline V gives CDR1 SEHNR, CDR2 FQNEAQ (reference sequence). The CDR3 extends over 14 amino acids. The CDR3 region is CASSLADIKTGLEF. The CDR3 DNA follows: TGTGCCAGCAGCTTAGCCGACATAAAGACAGGACTTGAATTC.

V gene TRBV5-1 combines with J gene TRBJ2-2; D might be TRBD1 (7 bases). The germline V and J ends were trimmed by 3 bases and 0 bases, with 21 bases remaining between them. The CDR3 spans 19 residues. The germline V gene encodes CDR1 SGHRS and CDR2 YFSETQ. The CDR3 here is CASSSQGVNGGSNTGELFF. The CDR3 bases are TGCGCCAGCAGCTCCCAGGGGGTTAACGGAGGGTCGAACACCGGGGAGCTGTTTTTT. The variable domain in full, with the rest retrieved from reference TRBV5-1 and TRBJ2-2, is KAGVTQTPRYLIKTRGQQVTLSCSPISGHRSVSWYQQTPGQGLQFLFEYFSETQRNKGNFPGRFSGRQFSNSRSEMNVSTLELGDSALYLCASSSQGVNGGSNTGELFFGEGSRLTVL.

The chain uses TRBV4-1 and TRBJ2-2, with a possible D match to TRBD2 (5 bases). The CDR3 is 13 amino acids. V lost 4 bases and J lost 6, with 9 bases in between. Germline-derived CDR1 and CDR2 are MGHRA and YSYEKL. CDR3 region: CASSPPEAGELFF. CDR3 in DNA: TGCGCCAGCAGCCCACCGGAGGCCGGGGAGCTGTTTTTT.

V usage is TRBV4-3 and J usage is TRBJ1-5; no reliable D call. V was pared by 0 bases and J by 2 bases, with 11 bases between. CDR1 and CDR2 from the germline V gene are LGHNA and YSLEER. The CDR3 covers 16 residues. CDR3 region: CASSQDPVQGNQPQHF. The CDR3 nucleotides are TGCGCCAGCAGCCAAGATCCGGTCCAGGGCAATCAGCCCCAGCATTTT.